The clone carrying this T cell receptor (beta chain) has a single count. With V trimmed by 5 bases and J by 7 bases, 6 bases remained unmatched. This CDR3 contains 14 residues. Per germline, CDR1 KGHSH and CDR2 LQKENI. The data derive from a study of blood T cell repertoires in COVID-19. Study in general: The origin of the acute and convalescent COVID-19 samples was the United States, Italy and Spain. Sources were T cells, B-cell-depleted T cells, or PBMCs; the material itself was cDNA or gDNA.

Study processing details: Counts of nucleated cells, estimated from reference gene primer amplification, were obtained. Method: immunoSEQ multiplex PCR; TCRdb's copy keeps in-frame clones and lacks some. The V and J calls and clone size are taken from that table; D and trimming were inferred from the DNA. Of approximately 190,000 clones listed, 84% are singletons. Sequences were obtained from peripheral blood. The clonotype originates from a human donor in a cohort sampled during active COVID-19. This rearrangement joins TRBV18 to TRBJ2-2, with TRBD1 matching 8 bases. For the CDR3, the DNA is TGTGCCAGCTCAACGAGACAGGGGCACGGGGAGCTGTTTTTT. Protein: CASSTRQGHGELFF.